This TCR beta chain was captured by sequencing in a study of memory CD4+ T cells and cytomegalovirus serostatus. The study, taken as a whole, reports: Of more than 150 reported CMV TCRbeta sequences, under 70 were found in memory CD4+ repertoires. Suggested: most of the CMV-linked TCR signature lies in CD4+ memory cells.

Single viable CD3+CD4+CD8-CD45RO+ cells were sorted as the memory CD4+ T cells. After thawing, CD4+ T cells were positively selected. Trimming took off 0 bases at V and 0 bases at J, with 9 bases between the two ends. Germline values: CDR1 MGHRA, CDR2 YSYEKL. The CDR3 contains 16 residues. In the original analysis: Out-of-frame sequences were removed, leaving a few million distinct TCRbeta sequences. Repertoires were generated with immunoSEQ multiplex PCR, while TCRdb's copy carries only in-frame clones and drops some. The DNA gave D and trimming, while V, J and clone size come from that table. Among approximately 40,000 clones, just over 75% were seen once, and the ten largest hold 1.5% to 2%. About this clone itself: Antigen unknown.

The sequence came from an adult in good health and CMV-seronegative. This rearrangement joins TRBV4-1 to TRBJ1-3; the D gene is possibly TRBD1 (5 bases). Sequenced material: memory CD4+ T cells from blood. For the CDR3, the DNA is TGCGCCAGCAGCCAAGATAAGGGACTCTCTGGAAACACCATATATTTT. Translating it yields CASSQDKGLSGNTIYF.